This T cell receptor beta chain was profiled in a study of T-cell memory formation after mild COVID-19. General study points: Pre-infection memory carried some responding clones, suggesting that cross-reactive memory joined. Confirmation was lacking for SARS-CoV-2 specificity of second-wave clones that peaked on day 37.

With respect to this clonotype: What it binds is not known.

A 5'RACE reaction primed in the constant segment made cDNA libraries of TCR alpha and TCR beta, and these carried sample barcodes and UMIs. From the 5' RACE reads, TCRdb called clonotypes with MiXCR, one entry per CDR3 protein. The data show 400,000 to 550,000 distinct CDR3 sequences, roughly 25% seen once. V shed 4 bases and J 4 bases; nucleotides not matched to a gene: 1. The CDR3 consists of 13 residues. The V gene's germline CDR1 is SGHRS and CDR2 YFSETQ. The chain uses TRBV5-1 and TRBJ2-2; 7 positions match TRBD2. The TCR comes from an adult woman who had mild COVID-19 (a few samples of this study predate the infection). Cell type and time point are not known. Sequenced input: PBMCs or a T cell subset sorted from them (not recorded which). CDR3 in amino acids: CASSRTSTGELFF. Here the CDR3 DNA reads TGCGCCAGCAGCCGGACTAGCACCGGGGAGCTGTTTTTT.